The entry that follows covers one TCR beta chain sequence. Its target is not known. This sample is part of a study of CXCR3-negative and CXCR3-positive naive CD8 T cells. CD45RO-CCR7+CD27+CD95- cells counted as naive CD8+ T cells. CDR1 KGHSH and CDR2 LQKENI come from the germline V gene. The CDR3 loop spans 17 amino acids. Whole-study findings and limits: Comparably high diversity was seen in both naive subsets, and much lower diversity in memory CD8+ cells. Most assays were run on fresh PBMCs (CXCR3 expression partially decreased after cryopreservation). CXCR3-positive naive cells carried more hydrophobic TRB CDR3s than CXCR3-negative ones.

Each TRB cDNA library was prepared by 5' RACE (with UMI labels). TCRdb derives one entry per CDR3 protein from the 5' RACE reads, leaving out DNA. This table lists 50,000 to 65,000 distinct CDR3 sequences. The gene calls are TRBV18 and TRBJ2-1; TCRdb names TRBD1, which stays unverified in the absence of DNA. Sequencing was performed on naive CXCR3- CD8+ T cells from blood. The subset denotes: CD45RO-CCR7+CD27+CD95- naive CD8+ T cells lacking CXCR3 (TNR3-). The sequence was obtained from a human donor in good health. Some clones in this sample may be carry-over from other donors' samples. The CDR3 here is CASSPSLSGQSYNEQFF.